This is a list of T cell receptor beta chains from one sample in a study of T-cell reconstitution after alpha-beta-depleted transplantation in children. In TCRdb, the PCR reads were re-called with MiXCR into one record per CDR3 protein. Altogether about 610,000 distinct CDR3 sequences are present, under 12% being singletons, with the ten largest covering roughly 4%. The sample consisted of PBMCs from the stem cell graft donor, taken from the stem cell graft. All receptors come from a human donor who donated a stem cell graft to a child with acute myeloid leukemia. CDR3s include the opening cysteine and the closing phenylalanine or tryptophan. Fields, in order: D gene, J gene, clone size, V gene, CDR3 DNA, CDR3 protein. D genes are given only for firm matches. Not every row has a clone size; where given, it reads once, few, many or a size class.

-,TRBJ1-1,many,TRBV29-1,TGCAGCACACAAAGGGGGGCGCGGGACACTGAAGCTTTCTTT,CSTQRGARDTEAFF
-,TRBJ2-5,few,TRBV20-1,TGCAGTGCTAGTGGTTGGGGGACGTCAGAAGAGACCCAGTACTTC,CSASGWGTSEETQYF
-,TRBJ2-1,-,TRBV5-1,TGCGCCAGCAGCTTGGTTCGTCCTGGGGTAGCGGAACCCTACAATGAGCAGTTCTTC,CASSLVRPGVAEPYNEQFF
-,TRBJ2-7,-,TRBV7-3,TGTGCCAGCAGCCCAGATCCTCCCTTCGGAGCGTCCTACGAGCAGTACTTC,CASSPDPPFGASYEQYF
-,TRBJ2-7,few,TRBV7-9,TGTGCCAGCAGCCGGGACTTCTATCCCTACGAGCAGTACTTC,CASSRDFYPYEQYF
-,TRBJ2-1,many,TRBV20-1,TGCAGTGCTCACGCCTGGTCGGCGACATCCTACAATGAGCAGTTCTTC,CSAHAWSATSYNEQFF
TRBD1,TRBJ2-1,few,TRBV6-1,TGTGCCAGCAGAATGGGGACAGGGCCGTACAATGAGCAGTTCTTC,CASRMGTGPYNEQFF
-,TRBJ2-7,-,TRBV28,TGTGCCAGCAGTGGAAGACCTTACTACGAGCAGTACTTC,CASSGRPYYEQYF
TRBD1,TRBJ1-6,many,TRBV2,TGTGCCAGCAGGGGACAGACAAATTCACCCCTCCACTTT,CASRGQTNSPLHF
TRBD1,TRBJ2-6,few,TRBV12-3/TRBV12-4,TGTGCCAGCAGCCCTGGGACAGGAGCTGATGGGGCCAACGTCCTGACTTTC,CASSPGTGADGANVLTF
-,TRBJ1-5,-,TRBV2,TGTGCCAGCAGTGAACGGGCACCACCTAGCAATCAGCCCCAGCATTTT,CASSERAPPSNQPQHF
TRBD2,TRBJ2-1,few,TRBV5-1,TGCGCCAGCAGCCCCACTATAGCGGGAGGTTCCTACAATGAGCAGTTCTTC,CASSPTIAGGSYNEQFF
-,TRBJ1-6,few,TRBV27,TGTGCCAGCAGTTCAGGGATCTCACCCCTCCACTTT,CASSSGISPLHF
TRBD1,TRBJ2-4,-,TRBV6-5,TGTGCCAGCAGTTACCAGGGGGCGAACATTCAGTACTTC,CASSYQGANIQYF
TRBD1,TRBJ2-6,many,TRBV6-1,TGTGCCAGCAATAGGGACAGGGTCTCTGGGGCCAACGTCCTGACTTTC,CASNRDRVSGANVLTF
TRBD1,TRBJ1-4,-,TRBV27,TGTGCCAGCAGCCGAGGACAGGTCCGAGAAAAACTGTTTTTT,CASSRGQVREKLFF
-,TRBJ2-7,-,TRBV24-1,TGTGCCACCAGTGATTTGGGGCAGGGCAGGCAGTACTTC,CATSDLGQGRQYF
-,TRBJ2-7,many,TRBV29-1,TGCAGCTTTATGGGGTCCTACGAGCAGTACTTC,CSFMGSYEQYF
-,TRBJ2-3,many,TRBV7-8,TGTGCCAGCAGCTTAATACTCCAAAGGGCAGGGGTAGGAACAGATACGCAGTATTTT,CASSLILQRAGVGTDTQYF
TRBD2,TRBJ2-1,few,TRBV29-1,TGCAGCGTTCTTGGTAGCGGGGCGGATAATGAGCAGTTCTTC,CSVLGSGADNEQFF
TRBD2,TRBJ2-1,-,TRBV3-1,TGTGCCAGCAGTATGTCCGGGACTAGCGACAATGAGCAGTTCTTC,CASSMSGTSDNEQFF
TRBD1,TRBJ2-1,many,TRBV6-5,TGTGCCAGCTCTAGAGTGGGACAGATAAGCTCCTACAATGAGCAGTTCTTC,CASSRVGQISSYNEQFF
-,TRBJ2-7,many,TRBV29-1,TGCAGCGTTGGAGGGGCCGGCGAGCAGTACTTC,CSVGGAGEQYF
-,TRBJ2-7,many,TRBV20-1,TGCAGTGCTAGGGAAGTCTTTACCAGGTCCTACGAGCAGTACTTC,CSAREVFTRSYEQYF
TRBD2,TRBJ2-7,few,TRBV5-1,TGCGCCAGCAGCGAACGGACAGCCGCTTTGACTAGCGGGAGTTTCAGTCTCGGCGAGCAGTACTTC,CASSERTAALTSGSFSLGEQYF
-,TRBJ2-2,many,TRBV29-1,TGCAGCGTTGAAGAAGGGGGAGGAGCGAACACCGGGGAGCTGTTTTTT,CSVEEGGGANTGELFF
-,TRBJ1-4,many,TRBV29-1,TGCAGCGTTGGGGGAAGTGAAAAACTGTTTTTT,CSVGGSEKLFF
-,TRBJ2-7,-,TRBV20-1,TGCAGTGCTAGCTGGGGTCGAGGGGAGCAGTACTTC,CSASWGRGEQYF
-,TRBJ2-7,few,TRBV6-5,TGTGCCAGCAGTTACTCGAATCCCGGGACGTCAAGCGAGCAGTACTTC,CASSYSNPGTSSEQYF